The sequence of this T cell receptor beta chain was determined in a study of T cells in Graves' hyperthyroidism and ophthalmopathy. It was considered stable Graves' hyperthyroidism when ophthalmopathy did not progress within 18 months. The diagnostic basis comprised clinical symptoms, serum thyroxine and TRAb, thyroid ultrasound and orbital computed tomography. V gave up 1 base and J gave up 8 bases; unmatched junction bases: 7. Germline V gene lookup returns CDR1 SEHNR and CDR2 FQNEAQ (reference sequence). The CDR3 totals 14 residues. Template material for amplifying TCR beta CDR3 regions consisted of RNA transcripts. The primer set for the first-round RT-PCR of the TCR CDR3 was HTBI. MiXCR, applied by TCRdb to the multiplex PCR reads, yields one record per CDR3 protein. The table includes under 700,000 distinct CDR3 sequences, 16% detected once.

The sequencing sample was made of blood. The J gene is TRBJ1-2, the V gene TRBV7-9; 7 bases line up with TRBD1. The sequence derives from a woman aged 18-29 years with Graves' hyperthyroidism. CDR3 loop: CASSLVGDREGYTF. The CDR3 DNA reads TGTGCCAGCAGCTTAGTAGGTGACAGGGAAGGCTACACCTTC.